Listed here are 5 T cell receptor beta chains from one sample, sequenced in a study of blood T cell repertoires in COVID-19. Some clones are missing from TCRdb's copy, which holds only in-frame ones; the method was immunoSEQ multiplex PCR. This sample yields about 200,000 clones, of which 81% are seen a single time; around 8% belongs to the top ten. The source material was peripheral blood. The source is a woman aged 80 or over with acute or convalescent COVID-19.

This chain connects TRBV19 to TRBJ1-3, with D tentatively TRBD1 (6 bases). The ends were cut back, 9 bases at V and 0 bases at J, with 12 bases in the middle. CDR3 length: 14 amino acids. Per germline, CDR1 LNHDA and CDR2 SQIVND (reference sequence). The CDR3 bases are TGTGCCAGCAACTGGGACAACTCTGGAAACACCATATATTTT. Translating it yields CASNWDNSGNTIYF.

This CDR3 is CASSLASGQTNSPLHF. In DNA form, the CDR3 reads TGTGCCAGCAGCTTAGCATCAGGACAAACTAATTCACCCCTCCACTTT. The chain uses TRBV7-2 and TRBJ1-6; perhaps TRBD1 as D (5 bases). CDR1 SGHTA and CDR2 FQGNSA come from the germline V gene. With 0 bases removed from V and 6 bases from J, the gap between germline ends came to 12 bases. CDR3 length: 16 amino acids.

This rearrangement joins TRBV6-6 to TRBJ1-2; TRBD1 matches at 7 bases. Germline V lookup: CDR1 MNHNY, CDR2 SVGAGI (reference sequence). The CDR3 sequence is 14 residues long. The junction had 7 bases not matched to a gene; V was cut back by 5 bases and J by 4 bases. This CDR3 is CASSGTETSYGYTF. CDR3 in DNA: TGTGCCAGCAGTGGGACAGAAACTTCCTATGGCTACACCTTC.

This clone was counted once. This chain uses TRBV13 with TRBJ2-7; 10 bases align to TRBD2. The CDR3 covers 15 residues. Germline V gene sequence: CDR1 PRHDT, CDR2 FYEKMQ (reference sequence). V was pared by 3 bases and J by 2 bases, with 4 bases of the junction left unmatched. CDR3 loop: CASSLGLARPYEQYF. DNA for the CDR3: TGTGCCAGCAGCTTGGGACTAGCGCGACCCTACGAGCAGTACTTC. The whole variable domain, remainder taken from reference TRBV13 and TRBJ2-7, is AAGVIQSPRHLIKEKRETATLKCYPIPRHDTVYWYQQGPGQDPQFLISFYEKMQSDKGSIPDRFSAQQFSDYHSELNMSSLELGDSALYFCASSLGLARPYEQYFGPGTRLTVT.

The chain uses TRBV19 and TRBJ1-2; D unclear. This CDR3 has 14 amino acids. Trimming took off 4 bases at V and 2 bases at J, with 11 bases between the two ends. Germline V gives CDR1 LNHDA, CDR2 SQIVND (reference sequence). This CDR3 is CASSRRGENYGYTF. For the CDR3, the DNA is TGTGCCAGTAGTAGGAGAGGCGAGAACTATGGCTACACCTTC.